The 3 T cell receptor beta chains presented below share a single source sample, sequenced in a study of cytomegalovirus exposure and HLA in healthy donors. The method was immunoSEQ multiplex PCR; TCRdb's version includes in-frame clones alone and lacks a portion of them. The sample lists about 70,000 clones, around 93% occurring once. Sequencing was done on a sample of PBMCs. These receptors were collected from a man younger than 35 in good health and CMV-seropositive.

The V call is TRBV6-5, the J call TRBJ2-3; 9 bases agree with TRBD1. V shed 6 bases, J shed 5 bases, and the junction held 6 bases outside the gene matches. This CDR3 contains 14 residues. Germline loops: CDR1 MNHEY, CDR2 SVGAGI. The CDR3 nucleotides are TGTGCCAGCAGCCGGGACAGGGCAGTAGATACGCAGTATTTT. It translates to CASSRDRAVDTQYF.

The rearrangement uses TRBV28 and TRBJ2-3, with a weak D call TRBD2 (5 bases). Looked up from germline, CDR1 is MDHEN and CDR2 is SYDVKM. The CDR3 consists of 13 residues. The V and J ends lost 7 bases and 6 bases respectively, with 14 bases between them. The CDR3 protein is CASTGGFRDTQYF. The DNA of the CDR3 is TGTGCCAGCACGGGCGGGTTTCGGGATACGCAGTATTTT. The variable domain in full, completed from reference TRBV28 and TRBJ2-3, reads DVKVTQSSRYLVKRTGEKVFLECVQDMDHENMFWYRQDPGLGLRLIYFSYDVKMKEKGDIPEGYSVSREKKERFSLILESASTNQTSMYLCASTGGFRDTQYFGPGTRLTVL.

This chain links TRBV19 with TRBJ1-5; D is perhaps TRBD1 (6 bases). The length of the CDR3 is 14 residues. Germline-derived CDR1 and CDR2 are LNHDA and SQIVND (reference sequence). Deletions cut 3 bases from V and 5 bases from J, with 11 bases between. The CDR3 protein is CASSMMDSDQPQHF. The CDR3 DNA is TGTGCCAGTAGTATGATGGACAGTGATCAGCCCCAGCATTTT.